This entry is about one TCR beta chain. Its target antigen remains unknown. Base qualities are not provided; no much larger clone lies one nucleotide away. Read against the paper, the sample's time point label means: patch test 2, 6 weeks after DPC sensitization. Read against the paper, the sample's treatment or condition label means: therapeutic diphenylcyclopropenone sensitization with weekly scalp DPC. At each patch-test visit, blood was drawn before the patch test was applied. Eligible patients were aged 18 to 70, diagnosed with alopecia, deemed suitable for DPC therapy, and excluded if pregnant. Total RNA was isolated from unfractionated whole blood collected in Tempus Blood RNA tubes. This sample stems from a study of human T cells and chemical hapten exposure (dated by TCRdb to the early 2020s). Describing the broader study: For sensitization, 2% DPC in acetone was applied to a 2 cm by 2 cm area of upper inner arm skin. Weekly therapeutic DPC doses were additionally applied to the scalp of patients throughout the roughly 24-week study period. Patch testing was performed on the upper back with Finn chambers containing 0.01% DPC, and the patch tests were scored after 6 days according to International Contact Dermatitis Research Group standards. Most of the patients in the cohort were female, and the cohort covered alopecia areata with under or over 50% scalp involvement, alopecia totalis and alopecia universalis. Libraries were pooled for sequencing, and variation in per-sample TCR yields was attributed mainly to small differences in library volumes within the pool. The study tracked peripheral blood TCR repertoire changes in vivo during primary and secondary sensitization to the hapten diphenylcyclopropenone (DPC) in alopecia patients. Blood was sampled from patients pre-sensitization (week 0) and at 2, 6 and about 24 weeks after DPC sensitization. Twenty-nine alopecia patients gave blood for TCR sequencing at one to four time points (pre-sensitization, 2, 6 and 24 weeks). Here is what the overall study found, with its caveats: Repeated subsampling changed both the strength of the expansion versus patch-test correlation and the threshold at which the correlation became significant. Compared with pre-sensitization or healthy control sets, expanded TCRs formed significantly more large CDR3 similarity clusters, which is consistent with antigen-driven responses. A positive correlation was found between the number of PT1 expanded TCRs and patch test score, with significance reached at thresholds 8, 16 and 32 but not 4. DPC sensitization did not change the number of TCRs with a frequency above 1 in 1000, and there was no evidence of changes in global repertoire structure. Because all patients had alopecia, a presumed autoimmune disease, the immune response of the patients might differ from that of healthy individuals.

The method behind the library was RACE. Sequencing used a NextSeq 500. Library preparation attached unique molecular identifiers to individual cDNA molecules for quantitative, reproducible TCR counting. Both TCR alpha and TCR beta chains were sequenced from each blood RNA sample. As for the original processing: The median number of TCRs per sample was over 85,000, ranging from about 23,224 to 690,600. V, J and CDR3 annotation of the TCR reads was performed with the Decombinator software suite. To make PS versus PT1 abundance plots, every sample was subsampled to the same number of TCRs (28,000). Expanded TCRs were defined as absent before sensitization and observed at least eight times at the 2-week time point. TCRdb ran its own pipeline on the public reads, namely fastp trimming at Q25 and MiXCR clone calling, and kept in-frame beta chains. Duplicate CDR3 protein sequences are folded into a single record with the most common DNA and genes. TCRdb's processing, not the study's, gives the V and J calls here. This sample gives over 130,000 distinct CDR3 sequences in total; roughly 12% of them show up just once. Approximately 1.3% of the sample goes to the ten largest clones.

Trimming costs V 6 bases and J 4 bases, and their ends lie 11 bases apart. Taken from cysteine to phenylalanine, the CDR3 has 13 residues. Solely the CDR3 DNA is kept, with 39 bases framed from the first base. CDR1 SNHLY and CDR2 FYNNEI were looked up in the germline V gene. This chain joins TRBV2 to TRBJ2-3, and TRBD2 may be the D gene, going by 5 matching bases. The origin of this receptor is a woman aged 45 to 65 with alopecia areata. Some clones in this sample may be carry-over from other donors' samples. This sample comprised whole blood, obtained in connection with sensitization to the hapten diphenylcyclopropenone (DPC). The nucleotide sequence reads TGTGCCAGCAGGGAGGACTCTTCAGATACGCAGTATTTT. This encodes CASREDSSDTQYF.